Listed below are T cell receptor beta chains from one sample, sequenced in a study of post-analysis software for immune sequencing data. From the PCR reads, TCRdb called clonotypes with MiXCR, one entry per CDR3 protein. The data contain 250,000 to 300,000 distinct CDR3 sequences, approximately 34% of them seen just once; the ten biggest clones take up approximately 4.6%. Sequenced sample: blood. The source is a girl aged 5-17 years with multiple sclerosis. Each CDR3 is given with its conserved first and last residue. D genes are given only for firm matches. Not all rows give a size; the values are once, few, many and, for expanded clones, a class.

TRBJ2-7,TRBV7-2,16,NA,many,TGTGCCAGCAGCTTAGAACCTAGTGGAATAGACCACGAGCAGTACTTC,CASSLEPSGIDHEQYF
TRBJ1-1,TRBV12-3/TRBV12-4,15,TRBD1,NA,TGTGCCAGCAGTTCCCCGGACAGGGGGCTAACTGAAGCTTTCTTT,CASSSPDRGLTEAFF
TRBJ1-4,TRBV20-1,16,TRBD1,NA,TGCAGTGCTAGAGATCTAATTAGAGGGGGCCCAGAAAAACTGTTTTTT,CSARDLIRGGPEKLFF
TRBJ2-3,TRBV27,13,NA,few,TGTGCCAGCAGTTTATTAAGTGCTGATACGCAGTATTTT,CASSLLSADTQYF
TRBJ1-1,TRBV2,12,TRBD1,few,TGTGCCGGCGGACAGGTTAACACTGAAGCTTTCTTT,CAGGQVNTEAFF
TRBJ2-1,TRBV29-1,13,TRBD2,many,TGCAGCGCCGGACTAGCGGGAAGGAATGAGCAGTTCTTC,CSAGLAGRNEQFF
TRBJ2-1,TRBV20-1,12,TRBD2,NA,TGCAGTGCTACCGGGACTAGCAGTGAGCAGTTCTTC,CSATGTSSEQFF
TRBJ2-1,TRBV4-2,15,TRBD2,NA,TGTGCCAGCAGCCCGGGGAGGGCGGGGGAGAATGAGCAGTTCTTC,CASSPGRAGENEQFF
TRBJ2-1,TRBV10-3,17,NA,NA,TGTGCCATCAGTGCCCCTCACGGGGGGCGAACCTACAATGAGCAGTTCTTC,CAISAPHGGRTYNEQFF
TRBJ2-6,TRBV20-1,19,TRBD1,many,TGCAGTGCTAGAGTACGGGCCGGGACAGGAGTCTCTGGGGCCAACGTCCTGACTTTC,CSARVRAGTGVSGANVLTF
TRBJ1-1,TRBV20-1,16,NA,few,TGCAGTGCCACATCCGGCGGGGCCCGCAAGGACACTGAAGCTTTCTTT,CSATSGGARKDTEAFF
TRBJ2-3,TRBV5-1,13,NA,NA,TGCGCCAGCAGAACAGGATCCACAGATACGCAGTATTTT,CASRTGSTDTQYF
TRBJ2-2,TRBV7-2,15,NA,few,TGTGCCAGCAGCCTAACGGTGGCAGGCACCGGGGAGCTGTTTTTT,CASSLTVAGTGELFF
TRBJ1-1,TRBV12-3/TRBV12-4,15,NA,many,TGTGCCAGCAGGGGGATTCCCGGTTCGGACACTGAAGCTTTCTTT,CASRGIPGSDTEAFF
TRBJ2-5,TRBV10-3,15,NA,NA,TGTGCCATCAGTGAGCCGGGACTGATCCAAGGGACCCAGTACTTC,CAISEPGLIQGTQYF
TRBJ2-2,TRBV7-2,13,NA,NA,TGTGCCAGCAGCCCCCGTCCCGGCGGGGAGCTGTTTTTT,CASSPRPGGELFF
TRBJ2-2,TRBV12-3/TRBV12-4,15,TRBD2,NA,TGTGCCAGCAGCCAATCCAGGGAGGGCACCGGGGAGCTGTTTTTT,CASSQSREGTGELFF
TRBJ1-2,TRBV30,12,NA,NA,TGTGCCTGGAGGGGAAGGGCTGATGGCTACACCTTC,CAWRGRADGYTF
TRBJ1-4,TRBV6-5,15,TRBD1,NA,TGTGCCAGCAGTTACCGACCAGGGGGCGACGAAAAACTGTTTTTT,CASSYRPGGDEKLFF
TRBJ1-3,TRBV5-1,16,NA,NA,TGCGCCAGCAGCTCGACAATTACAGGGTCTGGAAACACCATAGATTTT,CASSSTITGSGNTIDF
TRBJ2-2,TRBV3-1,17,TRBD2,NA,TGTGCCAGCAGCCGCCGACTAGCGGGCCGAAACACCGGGGAGCTGTTTTTT,CASSRRLAGRNTGELFF
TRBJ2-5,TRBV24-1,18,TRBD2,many,TGTGCCACCAGTGACCAAAATTCGGGACTAGCGGGAGCAGAGACCCAGTACTTC,CATSDQNSGLAGAETQYF
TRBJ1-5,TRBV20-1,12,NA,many,TGCAGTGCTAGGACCCGGGCATTAACCCAGCATTTT,CSARTRALTQHF
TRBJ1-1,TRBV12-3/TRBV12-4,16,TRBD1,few,TGTGCCAGCAGTCTCCCGGACAGGGGCGGGGACACTGAAGCTTTCTTT,CASSLPDRGGDTEAFF
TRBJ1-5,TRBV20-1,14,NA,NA,TGCAGTGCTAGTCGGAGAAATAGCAATCAGCCCCAGCATTTT,CSASRRNSNQPQHF
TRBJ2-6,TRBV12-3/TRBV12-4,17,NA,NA,TGTGCCAGCAGGCCCCAGGGCCTGAGCTCTGGGGCCAACGTCCTGACTTTC,CASRPQGLSSGANVLTF
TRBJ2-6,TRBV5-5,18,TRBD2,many,TGTGCCAGCAGCTTGGGGACTAGCGGGTCCTCTGGGGCCAACGTCCTGACTTTC,CASSLGTSGSSGANVLTF
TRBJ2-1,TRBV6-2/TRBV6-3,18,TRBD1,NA,TGTGCCATCCAAAGGGGGCCTTCTTCACTTCGGGATTACAATGAGCAGTTCTTC,CAIQRGPSSLRDYNEQFF
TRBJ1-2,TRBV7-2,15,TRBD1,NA,TGTGCCAGCAGCTTAAGTGACAGGGGTGTTCGGGGCTACACCTTC,CASSLSDRGVRGYTF
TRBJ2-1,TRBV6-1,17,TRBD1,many,TGTGCCAGCAGTGAAGCTTCGGGGTTCGGCAGGGGGAATGAGCAGTTCTTC,CASSEASGFGRGNEQFF
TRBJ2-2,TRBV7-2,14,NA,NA,TGTGCCAGCAACCCTCGTCGGAACACCGGGGAGCTGTTTTTT,CASNPRRNTGELFF
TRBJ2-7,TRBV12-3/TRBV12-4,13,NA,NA,TGTGCCAGCAGCTACGGACGGGACTACGAGCAGTACTTC,CASSYGRDYEQYF
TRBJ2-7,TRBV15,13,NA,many,TGTGCCACCAGCAGGACAGGCTCGGACGAGCAGTACTTC,CATSRTGSDEQYF
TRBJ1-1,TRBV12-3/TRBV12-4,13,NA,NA,TGTGCCAGCATATCAGGGATGGCCACTGAAACTTTCTTT,CASISGMATETFF
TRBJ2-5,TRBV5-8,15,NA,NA,TGTGCCAGCAGCCCCCGGACAGAACTCCAAGAGACCCAGTACTTC,CASSPRTELQETQYF
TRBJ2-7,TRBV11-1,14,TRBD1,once,TGTGCCAGCAGCCCCCGGACAGGGAACTACGAGCAGTACTTC,CASSPRTGNYEQYF
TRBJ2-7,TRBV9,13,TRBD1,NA,TGTGCCAGCAGCCTCCAGACAGGGGGAGAGCAGTACTTC,CASSLQTGGEQYF
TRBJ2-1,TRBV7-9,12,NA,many,TGTGCCAGCAGCCCTAGCTACAATGAGCAGTTCTTC,CASSPSYNEQFF
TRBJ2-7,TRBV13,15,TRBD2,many,TGTGCCAGCAGTCATAAGCGAGCGGGGGGATACGAGCAGTACTTC,CASSHKRAGGYEQYF
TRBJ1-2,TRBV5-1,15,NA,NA,TGCGCCAGCAGCTTGGATCCAGGGTTGGGCTATGGCTACACCTTC,CASSLDPGLGYGYTF
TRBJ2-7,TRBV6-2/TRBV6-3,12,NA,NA,TGTGCCAGCAGTTACATGAATGTGGAGCAGTACTTC,CASSYMNVEQYF
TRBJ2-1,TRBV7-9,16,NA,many,TGTGCCATCAATGGCCAGGGGCATAGCTCCTACAATGAGCAGTTCTTC,CAINGQGHSSYNEQFF
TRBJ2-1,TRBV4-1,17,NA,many,TGCGCCAGCAGCCCACGACCGGGGGACCACGTTTTTGAAGAGCAGTTCTTC,CASSPRPGDHVFEEQFF
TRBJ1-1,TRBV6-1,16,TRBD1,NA,TGCGCCGGCAGTTCGGGACAGGGGGTTTTTGTCACTGAAGCTTTCTTT,CAGSSGQGVFVTEAFF
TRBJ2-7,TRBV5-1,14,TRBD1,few,TGCGCCAGCAGTCTGGCAGGGGGTCTGGGCGAGCAGTACTTC,CASSLAGGLGEQYF
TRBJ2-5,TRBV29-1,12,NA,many,TGCAGCGTTGGCCTCCTGGGCGAGACCCAGTACTTC,CSVGLLGETQYF